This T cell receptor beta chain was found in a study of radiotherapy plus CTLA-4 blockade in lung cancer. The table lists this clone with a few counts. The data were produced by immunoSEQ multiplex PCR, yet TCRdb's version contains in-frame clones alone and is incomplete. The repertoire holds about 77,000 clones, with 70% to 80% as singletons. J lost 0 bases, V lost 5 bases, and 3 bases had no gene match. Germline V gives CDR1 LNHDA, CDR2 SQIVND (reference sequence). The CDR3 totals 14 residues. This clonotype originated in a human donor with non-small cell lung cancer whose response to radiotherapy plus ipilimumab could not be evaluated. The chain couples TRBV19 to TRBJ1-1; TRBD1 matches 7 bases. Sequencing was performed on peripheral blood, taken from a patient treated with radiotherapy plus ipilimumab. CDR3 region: CASSRDSMNTEAFF. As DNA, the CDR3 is TGTGCCAGTAGTCGGGACAGCATGAACACTGAAGCTTTCTTT.